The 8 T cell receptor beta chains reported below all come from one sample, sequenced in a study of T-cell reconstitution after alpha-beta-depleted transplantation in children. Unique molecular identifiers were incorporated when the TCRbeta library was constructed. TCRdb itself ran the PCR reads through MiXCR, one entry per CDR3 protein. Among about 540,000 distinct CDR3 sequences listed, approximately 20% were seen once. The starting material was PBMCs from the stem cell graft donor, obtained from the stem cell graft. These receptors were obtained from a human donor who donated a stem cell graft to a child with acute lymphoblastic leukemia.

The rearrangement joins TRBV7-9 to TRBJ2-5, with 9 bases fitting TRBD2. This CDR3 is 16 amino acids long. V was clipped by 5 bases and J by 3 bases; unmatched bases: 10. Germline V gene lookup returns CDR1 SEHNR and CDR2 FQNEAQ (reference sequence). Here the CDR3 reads CASSPARVAGEETQYF. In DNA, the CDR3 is TGTGCCAGCAGCCCCGCTAGGGTAGCGGGAGAAGAGACCCAGTACTTC. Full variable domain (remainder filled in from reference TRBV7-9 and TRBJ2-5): DTGVSQNPRHKITKRGQNVTFRCDPISEHNRLYWYRQTLGQGPEFLTYFQNEAQLEKSRLLSDRFSAERPKGSFSTLEIQRTEQGDSAMYLCASSPARVAGEETQYFGPGTRLLVL.

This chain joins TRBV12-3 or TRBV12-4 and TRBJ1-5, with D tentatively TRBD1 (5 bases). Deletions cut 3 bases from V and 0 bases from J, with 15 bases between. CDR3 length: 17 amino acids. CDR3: CASSFPRGGHSNQPQHF. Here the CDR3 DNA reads TGTGCCAGCAGTTTCCCTCGGGGGGGTCATAGCAATCAGCCCCAGCATTTT.

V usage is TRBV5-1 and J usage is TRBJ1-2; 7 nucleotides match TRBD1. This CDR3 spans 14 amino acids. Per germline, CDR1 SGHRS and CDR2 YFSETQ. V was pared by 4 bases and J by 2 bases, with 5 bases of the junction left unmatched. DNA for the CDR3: TGCGCCAGCAGCGAGGGGGACAGAAACTATGGCTACACCTTC. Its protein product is CASSEGDRNYGYTF. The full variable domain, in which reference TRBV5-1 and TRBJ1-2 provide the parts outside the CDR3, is KAGVTQTPRYLIKTRGQQVTLSCSPISGHRSVSWYQQTPGQGLQFLFEYFSETQRNKGNFPGRFSGRQFSNSRSEMNVSTLELGDSALYLCASSEGDRNYGYTFGSGTRLTVV.

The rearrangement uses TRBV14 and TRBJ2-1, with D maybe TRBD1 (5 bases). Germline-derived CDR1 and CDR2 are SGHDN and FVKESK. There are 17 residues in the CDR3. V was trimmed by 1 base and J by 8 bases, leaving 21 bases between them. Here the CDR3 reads CASSQAFEGVGLYEQFF. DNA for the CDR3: TGTGCCAGCAGCCAAGCGTTTGAAGGGGTTGGTTTATATGAGCAGTTCTTC.

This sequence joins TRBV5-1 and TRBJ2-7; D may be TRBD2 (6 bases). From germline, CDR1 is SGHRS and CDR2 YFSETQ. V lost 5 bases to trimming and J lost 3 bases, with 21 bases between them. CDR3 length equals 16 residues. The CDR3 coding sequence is TGCGCCAGCAGACCCACTAAGACTGGAGGGAACTACGAGCAGTACTTC. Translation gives CASRPTKTGGNYEQYF.

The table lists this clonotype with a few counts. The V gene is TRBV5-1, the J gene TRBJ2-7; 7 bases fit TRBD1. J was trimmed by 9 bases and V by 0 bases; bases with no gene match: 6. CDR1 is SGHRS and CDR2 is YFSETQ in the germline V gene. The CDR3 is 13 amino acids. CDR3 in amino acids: CASSLGQGIGQYF. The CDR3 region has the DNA TGCGCCAGCAGCTTGGGACAGGGAATCGGGCAGTACTTC.

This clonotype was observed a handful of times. CDR3 residues: CASSLSGFQPQHF. In DNA, the CDR3 is TGTGCCAGCAGCTTGTCCGGGTTTCAGCCCCAGCATTTT. The V gene is TRBV5-5, the J gene TRBJ1-5; D is undetermined. Trimming took 1 base from V and 6 from J, leaving 8 bases between them. The CDR3 totals 13 residues. Germline CDR1 SGHKS, CDR2 YYEKEE (reference sequence).

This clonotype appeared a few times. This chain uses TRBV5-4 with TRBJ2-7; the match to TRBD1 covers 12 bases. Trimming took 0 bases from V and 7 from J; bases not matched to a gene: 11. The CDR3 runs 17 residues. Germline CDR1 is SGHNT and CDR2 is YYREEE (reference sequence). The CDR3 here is CASSLVVGTGGNQEQYF. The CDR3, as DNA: TGTGCCAGCAGCTTGGTTGTCGGGACAGGGGGCAATCAGGAGCAGTACTTC.